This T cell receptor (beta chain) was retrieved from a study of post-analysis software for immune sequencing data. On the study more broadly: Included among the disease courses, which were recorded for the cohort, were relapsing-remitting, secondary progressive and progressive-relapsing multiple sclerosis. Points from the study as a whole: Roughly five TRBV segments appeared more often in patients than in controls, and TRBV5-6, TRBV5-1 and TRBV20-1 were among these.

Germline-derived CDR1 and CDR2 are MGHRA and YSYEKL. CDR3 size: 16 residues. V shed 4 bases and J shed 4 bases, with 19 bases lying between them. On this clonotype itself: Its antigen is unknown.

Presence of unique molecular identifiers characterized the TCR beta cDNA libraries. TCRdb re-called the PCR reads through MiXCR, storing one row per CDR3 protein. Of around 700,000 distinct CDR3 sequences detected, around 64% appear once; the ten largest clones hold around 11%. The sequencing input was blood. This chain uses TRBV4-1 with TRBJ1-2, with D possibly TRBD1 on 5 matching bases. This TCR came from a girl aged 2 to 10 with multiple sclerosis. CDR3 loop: CASSPDRGGNLYGYTF. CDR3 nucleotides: TGCGCCAGCAGCCCCGATAGGGGCGGGAACCTCTATGGCTACACCTTC.